This T cell receptor (beta chain) is drawn from a study of blood T cell repertoires in COVID-19. About the study: COVID-19 samples collected from the United States, Italy and Spain covered acute and convalescent phases. PBMCs, B-cell-depleted T cells, or T cells were the source of the cDNA or gDNA that made up the material.

V was pared by 7 bases and J by 4 bases, with 6 bases of the junction left unmatched. Per the germline V gene, CDR1 is MDHEN and CDR2 is SYDVKM. The CDR3 length is 14 residues. Original methodology: Using reference gene primer amplification, nucleated cell counts were estimated. Libraries were prepared by immunoSEQ multiplex PCR; TCRdb keeps only in-frame clonotypes and omits some of them. V and J calls and clone size are as listed in that table; D and trimming were resolved from the DNA. The sample lists over 250,000 clones, more than 70% seen once, with under 2.5% in the top ten. This receptor was taken from a woman aged 50 to 65 with acute or convalescent COVID-19. Sequenced material: peripheral blood. The chain has TRBV28 and TRBJ1-1, with TRBD1 identical over 10 bases. This CDR3 is CASITTGGSTEAFF. CDR3 DNA sequence: TGTGCCAGCATTACGACAGGGGGCAGCACTGAAGCTTTCTTT.